This T cell receptor (beta chain) was captured by sequencing in a study of shared clonotypes between healthy human individuals. Germline V gene data show CDR1 as KGHSH and CDR2 as LQKENI. Between the trimmed V and J ends, which lost 3 bases and 7 bases, there was a span of 10 bases. The CDR3 is made up of 12 amino acids. TCRdb's table, derived via immunoSEQ multiplex PCR, lists solely in-frame clones and lacks some. The sample gives about 470,000 clones, more than 75% of which show up once; over 10% is in the top ten. The sequencing sample was made of PBMCs. The rearrangement links TRBV18 to TRBJ2-7; no firm D call. The origin of this receptor is a woman aged 40 to 50 in good health. Some clones in this sample may be carry-over from other donors' samples. The CDR3 coding sequence is TGTGCCAGCTCACCGGAAAAGGGTGAGCAGTACTTC. Its translation is CASSPEKGEQYF.